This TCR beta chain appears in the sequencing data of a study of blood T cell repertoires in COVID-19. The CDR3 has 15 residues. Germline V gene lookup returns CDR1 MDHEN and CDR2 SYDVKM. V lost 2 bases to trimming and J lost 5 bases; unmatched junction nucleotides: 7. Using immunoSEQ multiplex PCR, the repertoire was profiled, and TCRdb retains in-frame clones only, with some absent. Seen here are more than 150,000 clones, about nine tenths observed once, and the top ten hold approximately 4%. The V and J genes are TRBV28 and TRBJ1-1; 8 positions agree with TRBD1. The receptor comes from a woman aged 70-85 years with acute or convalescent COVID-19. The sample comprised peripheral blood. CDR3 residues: CASSLPRGLGTEAFF. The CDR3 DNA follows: TGTGCCAGCAGTTTACCCAGGGGGCTAGGAACTGAAGCTTTCTTT.